The rows below give T cell receptor beta chains drawn from one sample of a study of CD8+CD57+ T cells in acquired aplastic anemia. TCRdb reprocessed the reads via MiXCR and lists one record per CDR3 protein. The repertoire holds approximately 170,000 distinct CDR3 sequences, approximately 51% seen once, with 3.2% in the top ten. Source material: sorted CD4+, CD8+, or CD8+CD57+ T cells (not recorded which) from PBMCs. The receptors stem from a human donor with aplastic anemia. Each CDR3 is given with its conserved first and last residue. The order of the fields is D gene, J gene, V gene, clone size, CDR3 DNA, CDR3 protein. The D gene is left open where the match is weak. The listing skips clone size in some rows; elsewhere it reads once, few, many or a size class.

>.|TRBJ2-1|TRBV12-3/TRBV12-4|many
TGTGCCAGCAGTTTAAGACAAAATGAGCAGTTCTTC
CASSLRQNEQFF
>.|TRBJ2-7|TRBV5-6|.
TGTGCCACCAGCTGGGCAGGGTCCGAGCAGTACTTC
CATSWAGSEQYF
>.|TRBJ1-2|TRBV7-2|.
TGTGCCAGCAGCTTAGCGCACAGCTATGGCTACACCTTC
CASSLAHSYGYTF
>TRBD1|TRBJ2-3|TRBV7-2|.
TGTGCCAGCAGCTTAGCTGGGACAGGGAGCAGCACAGATACGCAGTATTTT
CASSLAGTGSSTDTQYF
>.|TRBJ1-1|TRBV13|few
TGTGCCAGCAGCTTATTTGGATACGAAGCTTTCTTT
CASSLFGYEAFF
>.|TRBJ1-5|TRBV10-3|.
TGTGCCATCAGTGAGTCAGGTAGTAATAGCAATCAGCCCCAGCATTTT
CAISESGSNSNQPQHF
>TRBD1|TRBJ1-2|TRBV10-3|.
TGTGCCATCAGTGGTACCGGGACAGAGATAGCTAACTATGGCTACACCTTC
CAISGTGTEIANYGYTF
>.|TRBJ2-5|TRBV24-1|.
TGTGCCACTAGTGACTCGGGACACGAAGAGACCCAGTACTTC
CATSDSGHEETQYF
>.|TRBJ2-1|TRBV5-6|.
TGTGCCAGCAGCTTGCAACAGGGGAGGTCCTACAATGAGCAGTTCTTC
CASSLQQGRSYNEQFF
>.|TRBJ2-3|TRBV15|.
TGTGCCAGCCACTATAAGGGGGTTGGCGCAGATACGCAGTATTTT
CASHYKGVGADTQYF
>TRBD1|TRBJ1-3|TRBV6-2/TRBV6-3|.
TGTGCCAGCAGTTACTTTGGCGACAGGGGGCATTCTGGAAACACCATATATTTT
CASSYFGDRGHSGNTIYF
>TRBD2|TRBJ2-5|TRBV10-1|.
TGCGCCAACAGCGTACTAGCGGGAACTCAAGAGACCCAGTACTTC
CANSVLAGTQETQYF
>TRBD2|TRBJ2-5|TRBV7-3|.
TGTGCCAGCAGCAGAGCGGGGTCGGGAGAGACCCAGTACTTC
CASSRAGSGETQYF
>TRBD2|TRBJ2-3|TRBV9|many
TGTGCCAGCAGCGTCCCGGCTAGCGGAGGATACACAGATACGCAGTATTTT
CASSVPASGGYTDTQYF
>TRBD2|TRBJ2-5|TRBV6-1|many
TGTGCCAGTGAACCGGGACTAGCGGGGTCAGAGACCCAGTACTTC
CASEPGLAGSETQYF
>TRBD1|TRBJ1-6|TRBV20-1|many
TGCAGTGCTAGACCGGGACAGAATAATTCACCCCTCCACTTT
CSARPGQNNSPLHF
>.|TRBJ1-1|TRBV19|.
TGTGCCGGAAAGACAATCGGGGACACTGAAGCTTTCTTT
CAGKTIGDTEAFF
>TRBD1|TRBJ2-7|TRBV10-3|.
TGTGCCATCAGTGGGACAGGGGGCGGTTACGAGCAGTACTTC
CAISGTGGGYEQYF
>.|TRBJ2-3|TRBV19|many
TGTGCCAGTAGTATGAGTCTAGTCCCAGATACGCAGTATTTT
CASSMSLVPDTQYF
>TRBD1|TRBJ2-3|TRBV5-4|many
TGTGCCAGCAGCTCCGTGTCCCCCTCGGGACAGACAGATACGCAGTATTTT
CASSSVSPSGQTDTQYF
>TRBD1|TRBJ1-6|TRBV6-2/TRBV6-3|.
TGTGCCAGCAAAACAGGGGCCGGCACCTATAATTCACCCCTCCACTTT
CASKTGAGTYNSPLHF
>TRBD1|TRBJ2-7|TRBV19|.
TGTGCCAGTAGTATATTAGGACAGGGCTCCTACGAGCAGTACTTC
CASSILGQGSYEQYF
>.|TRBJ1-4|TRBV18|.
TGTGCCAGCTCCCGAGGGGCAACTAATGAAAAACTGTTTTTT
CASSRGATNEKLFF
>TRBD2|TRBJ2-7|TRBV15|.
TGTGCCACCAGCAGGACTAGCGGGTACGAGCAGTACTTC
CATSRTSGYEQYF
>TRBD1|TRBJ2-7|TRBV10-3|once
TGTGCCGGCAGGGGACAGGGACACTACGAGCAGTACTTC
CAGRGQGHYEQYF
>.|TRBJ2-7|TRBV10-2|once
TGCGCCAGCAGTGTGGCTAGTCCGTCCCTCGAGCAGTACTTC
CASSVASPSLEQYF
>TRBD2|TRBJ2-1|TRBV7-6|many
TGTGCCAGCAGCCTCGCACCCCGGGGGGACTCCTACAATGAGCAGTTCTTC
CASSLAPRGDSYNEQFF
>.|TRBJ2-7|TRBV10-1|.
TGCGCCAGCAGTGGGTCGCTAGCCGGCGAGCAGTACTTC
CASSGSLAGEQYF
>.|TRBJ2-3|TRBV29-1|many
TGCAGCGTTGAATCGGGGGGCGCAGATACGCAGTATTTT
CSVESGGADTQYF
>TRBD2|TRBJ2-5|TRBV7-6|once
TGTGCCAGCCAAAGCGGGGCCACGGAGACCCAGTACTTC
CASQSGATETQYF
>.|TRBJ2-1|TRBV7-7|.
TGTGCCAGCAGCTCCGGGACAACGAAGCAGTTCTTC
CASSSGTTKQFF
>.|TRBJ2-1|TRBV20-1|.
TGCAGTGCTGGCCGTAGCGGTGGCGGAAGAAATGAGCAGTTCTTC
CSAGRSGGGRNEQFF
>.|TRBJ1-5|TRBV12-3/TRBV12-4|many
TGTGCCAGCAGTTTAAGGAGCGAATTGAGCAATCAGCCCCAGCATTTT
CASSLRSELSNQPQHF
>.|TRBJ1-1|TRBV25-1|few
TGTGCCAGCAGTGTTTCAGGGTTAAGGCGACACACTGAAGCTTTCTTT
CASSVSGLRRHTEAFF
>.|TRBJ2-3|TRBV7-3|many
TGTGCCAGCAGCGCCCGCGCGGGGCTCACAGATACGCAGTATTTT
CASSARAGLTDTQYF
>.|TRBJ2-2|TRBV10-3|few
TGTGCCAACAACCCCGGGACAATAAACACCGGGGAGCTGTTTTTT
CANNPGTINTGELFF
>.|TRBJ2-5|TRBV9|many
TGTGCCAGCAGCCGGGGGATTGGGGAGACCCAGTACTTC
CASSRGIGETQYF
>TRBD1|TRBJ1-2|TRBV9|.
TGTGCCAGCAGCCCCCGGGACAGCAACTATGGCTACACCTTC
CASSPRDSNYGYTF
>.|TRBJ1-1|TRBV11-1|.
TGTGCCAGCAAGGGGGTATGGTCAGGGATGAACACTGAAGCTTTCTTT
CASKGVWSGMNTEAFF
>.|TRBJ1-1|TRBV15|.
TGTGCCACCAGCAGGCCGACAGGCGTGAACACTGAAGCTTTCTTT
CATSRPTGVNTEAFF
>.|TRBJ1-2|TRBV15|once
TGTGCCACCAGCAGAGATCTACAGACCTATGGCTACACCTTC
CATSRDLQTYGYTF
>TRBD2|TRBJ2-3|TRBV6-1|many
TGTGCCAGCAGAACTAGCGGGGGACGGGATACGCAGTATTTT
CASRTSGGRDTQYF
>TRBD1|TRBJ2-1|TRBV24-1|.
TGTGCCACCAACCGGGACAGGGTCTATGAGCAGTTCTTC
CATNRDRVYEQFF
>.|TRBJ1-5|TRBV5-1|many
TGCGCCAGCAGCTTGAATGGGGATCAGCCCCAGCATTTT
CASSLNGDQPQHF
>.|TRBJ2-5|TRBV20-1|many
TGCAGCGGACATGGAGAAGAGACCCAGTACTTC
CSGHGEETQYF
>TRBD1|TRBJ1-5|TRBV10-2|few
TGCGCCACCCGGACAGGAATTAACAAGCCCCAGCATTTT
CATRTGINKPQHF
>TRBD2|TRBJ2-1|TRBV11-1|few
TGTGCCAGCAGCGAATCGGGACTAGCGGGAGTTCCCTACAATGAGCAGTTCTTC
CASSESGLAGVPYNEQFF
>.|TRBJ1-6|TRBV15|.
TGTGCCACCAGCAGAGAGGGCTCTAGTAATTCACCCCTCCACTTT
CATSREGSSNSPLHF
>.|TRBJ1-5|TRBV10-3|.
TGTGCCATCCGGAGTGAGGGCAATCAGCCCCAGCATTTT
CAIRSEGNQPQHF
>.|TRBJ1-5|TRBV10-1|.
TGCGCCAGCAGCGGATCCCCCCCTGTAGGTATGCCCCAGCATTTT
CASSGSPPVGMPQHF
>.|TRBJ1-2|TRBV7-2|.
TGTGCCAGCAGCTTAGCGACCGGGGGCCCCTATGGCTACACCTTC
CASSLATGGPYGYTF
>TRBD2|TRBJ2-3|TRBV24-1|.
TGTGCCACCAGTGATTACATGCCCGGGAGGGATACGCAGTATTTT
CATSDYMPGRDTQYF
>.|TRBJ2-1|TRBV29-1|.
TGCAGCGTGGAGTACAATGAGCAGTTCTTC
CSVEYNEQFF
>.|TRBJ1-1|TRBV7-2|many
TGTGCCAGCAGCTTGATGATGAACACTGAAGCTTTCTTT
CASSLMMNTEAFF
>.|TRBJ1-1|TRBV5-1|few
TGCGCCAGCAGCTTAGGCACTGAAGCTTTCTTT
CASSLGTEAFF